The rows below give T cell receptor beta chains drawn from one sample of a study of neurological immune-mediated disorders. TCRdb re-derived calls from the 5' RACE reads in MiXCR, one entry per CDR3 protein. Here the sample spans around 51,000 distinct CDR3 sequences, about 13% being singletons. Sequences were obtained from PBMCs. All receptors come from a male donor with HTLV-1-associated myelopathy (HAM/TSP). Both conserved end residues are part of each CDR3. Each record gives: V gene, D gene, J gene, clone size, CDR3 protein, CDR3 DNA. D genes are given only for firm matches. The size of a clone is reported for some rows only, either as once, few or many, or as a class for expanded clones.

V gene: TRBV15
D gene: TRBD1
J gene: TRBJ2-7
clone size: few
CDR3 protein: CATSRAQGGYEQYF
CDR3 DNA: TGTGCCACCAGCAGAGCACAGGGGGGATACGAGCAGTACTTC

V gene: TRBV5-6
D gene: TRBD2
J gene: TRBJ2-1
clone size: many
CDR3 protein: CASSLTSGGTDEQFF
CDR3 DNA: TGTGCCAGCAGCTTGACTAGCGGGGGGACTGATGAGCAGTTCTTC

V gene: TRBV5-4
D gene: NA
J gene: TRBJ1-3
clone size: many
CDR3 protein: CASSPRGGTGLEAGNTIYF
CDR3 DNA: TGTGCCAGCAGCCCTAGGGGGGGAACCGGTCTCGAGGCTGGAAACACCATATATTTT

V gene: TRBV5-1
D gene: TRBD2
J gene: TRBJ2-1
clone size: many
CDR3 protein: CASSLDAGGNYNEQFF
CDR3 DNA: TGCGCCAGCAGCTTGGACGCGGGGGGGAACTACAATGAGCAGTTCTTC

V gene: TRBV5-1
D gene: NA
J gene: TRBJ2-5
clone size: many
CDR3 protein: CASGDLLQETQYF
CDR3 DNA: TGCGCCAGCGGGGACTTGCTACAAGAGACCCAGTACTTC

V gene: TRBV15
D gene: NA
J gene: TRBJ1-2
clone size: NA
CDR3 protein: CATSARKYLYGYTF
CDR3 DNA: TGTGCCACCAGCGCACGAAAGTATCTCTATGGCTATACCTTC

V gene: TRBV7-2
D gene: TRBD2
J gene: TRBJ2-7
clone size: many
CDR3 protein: CASSWTSGGGNEQYF
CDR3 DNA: TGTGCCAGCAGCTGGACTAGCGGGGGGGGCAACGAGCAGTACTTC

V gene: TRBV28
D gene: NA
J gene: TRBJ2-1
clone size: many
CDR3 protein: CASSIPAGYNEQFF
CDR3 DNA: TGTGCCAGCAGCATCCCGGCAGGCTACAATGAGCAGTTCTTC

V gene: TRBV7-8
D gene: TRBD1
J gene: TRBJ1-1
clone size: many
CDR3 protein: CASSLARQGARNTEAFF
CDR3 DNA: TGTGCCAGCAGCTTAGCCCGACAGGGGGCGAGGAACACTGAAGCTTTCTTT

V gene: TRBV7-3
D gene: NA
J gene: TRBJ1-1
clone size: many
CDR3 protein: CASSPTRLLNTEAFF
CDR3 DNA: TGTGCCAGCAGCCCAACCAGGCTATTGAACACTGAAGCTTTCTTT

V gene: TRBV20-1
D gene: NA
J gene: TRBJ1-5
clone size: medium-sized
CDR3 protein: CSAAGTNNQPQHF
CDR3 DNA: TGCAGTGCTGCGGGGACAAACAATCAGCCCCAGCATTTT

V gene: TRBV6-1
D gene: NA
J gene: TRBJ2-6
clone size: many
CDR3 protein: CASSVNSGANVLTF
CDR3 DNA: TGTGCCAGCAGTGTCAACTCTGGGGCCAACGTCCTGACTTTC

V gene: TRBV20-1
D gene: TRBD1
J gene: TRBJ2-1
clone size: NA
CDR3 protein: CSAQRLDRGEYEQFF
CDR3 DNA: TGCAGTGCTCAAAGGCTGGACAGGGGAGAGTATGAGCAGTTCTTC

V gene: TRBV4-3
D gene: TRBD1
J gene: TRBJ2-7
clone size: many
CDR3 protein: CASSQLTGASSYEQYF
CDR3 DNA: TGCGCCAGCAGCCAGTTAACAGGGGCCAGCTCCTACGAGCAGTACTTC

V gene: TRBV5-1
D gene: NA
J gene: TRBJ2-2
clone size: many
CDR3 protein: CASSWPEGGGLNTGELFF
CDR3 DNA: TGCGCCAGCAGCTGGCCCGAGGGCGGGGGCCTGAACACCGGGGAGCTGTTTTTT

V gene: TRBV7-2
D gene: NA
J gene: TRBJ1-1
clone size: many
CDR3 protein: CASSLRMNTEAFF
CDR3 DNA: TGTGCCAGCAGCTTAAGGATGAACACTGAAGCTTTCTTT